Shown below are 23 T cell receptor beta chains from a single sample sequenced in a study of cytomegalovirus exposure and HLA in healthy donors. The protocol was immunoSEQ multiplex PCR, while the TCRdb copy is restricted to in-frame clones and leaves out a portion. In the table there are about 280,000 clones, around 87% of which are singletons. Sequencing was carried out using PBMCs. The receptors come from a woman between 18 and 30 years old in good health and CMV-seronegative.

The chain joins TRBV10-3 to TRBJ1-1; weak D call: TRBD1 (6 bases). The CDR3 is 14 amino acids. Germline CDR1 reads ENHRY; CDR2 reads SYGVKD. The V gene lost 6 bases and the J gene lost 7 bases, with 18 bases spanning the gap. This CDR3 is CAISRGGDISEAFF. The CDR3, as DNA: TGTGCCATCAGCCGAGGGGGGGACATTAGTGAAGCTTTCTTT.

The gene calls are TRBV27 and TRBJ2-5, with 7 bases aligning to TRBD2. The CDR3 has 10 residues. Germline V CDR1 and CDR2: MNHEY, SMNVEV (reference sequence). The V segment lost 8 bases and the J segment 12 bases; nucleotides outside the gene matches: 6. CDR3 bases: TGTGCCAGCGGGACCGGGAGGAAGTACTTC. Its protein is CASGTGRKYF.

The chain couples TRBV4-3 to TRBJ2-7, with TRBD1 matching over 11 bases. Germline assignment: CDR1 LGHNA and CDR2 YSLEER. V lost 0 bases and J lost 3; bases outside the gene matches: 4. The CDR3 sequence is 16 residues long. The CDR3, as DNA: TGCGCCAGCAGCCAAGATGGGGGGACAGGGGGCTACGAGCAGTACTTC. Its translation is CASSQDGGTGGYEQYF.

The chain couples TRBV25-1 to TRBJ1-6, with D maybe TRBD1 (5 bases). The germline V and J ends were trimmed by 7 bases and 10 bases, with 11 bases remaining between them. In germline, CDR1 is MGHDK, CDR2 SYGVNS. The CDR3 covers 12 residues. The CDR3 is CASITQGSPLHF. In DNA, the CDR3 is TGTGCCAGCATTACCCAGGGATCACCCCTCCACTTT. The variable domain in full, completed from reference TRBV25-1 and TRBJ1-6, reads EADIYQTPRYLVIGTGKKITLECSQTMGHDKMYWYQQDPGMELHLIHYSYGVNSTEKGDLSSESTVSRIRTEHFPLTLESARPSHTSQYLCASITQGSPLHFGNGTRLTVT.

The genes are TRBV7-9 and TRBJ1-5, with D unresolved. The CDR3 is made up of 15 amino acids. The germline gives CDR1 SEHNR, CDR2 FQNEAQ (reference sequence). Trimming shortened V by 5 bases and J by 6 bases, and 17 bases separated the two germline ends. In nucleotides, the CDR3 is TGTGCCAGCAGCCCCAAGGGAGAGGTCGGTCAGCCCCAGCATTTT. Translated, it gives CASSPKGEVGQPQHF.

The rearrangement links TRBV7-2 to TRBJ2-7; a weak D match, TRBD1 (5 bases). The CDR3 has 15 residues. V was pared by 2 bases and J by 7 bases, with 18 bases between. The germline V gene has CDR1 SGHTA and CDR2 FQGNSA. CDR3 region: CASSLSAGLLGEQYF. As DNA, the CDR3 is TGTGCCAGCAGCTTATCGGCAGGGTTATTGGGGGAGCAGTACTTC.

V gene TRBV10-1 combines with J gene TRBJ2-7, with 11 bases matching TRBD1. CDR3 length: 16 amino acids. V lost 2 bases to trimming and J lost 5 bases; unmatched junction nucleotides: 8. The V gene's germline CDR1 is WNHNN and CDR2 SYGVQD (reference sequence). CDR3 in DNA: TGCGCCAGCAGTGAGGGTTGGACAGGGGGCTTGGACGAGCAGTACTTC. It translates to CASSEGWTGGLDEQYF.

CDR3 residues: CASSQSPDRAAPQHF. The CDR3 region has the DNA TGCGCCAGCAGCCAAAGCCCGGACAGGGCGGCGCCCCAGCATTTT. V usage is TRBV5-1 and J usage is TRBJ1-5; the match to TRBD1 covers 8 bases. V lost 4 bases to trimming and J lost 9 bases; unmatched junction nucleotides: 12. The germline CDR1 and CDR2 sequences are SGHRS and YFSETQ. There are 15 residues in the CDR3.

The chain uses TRBV6-1 and TRBJ2-7; the D gene is possibly TRBD1 (6 bases). V dropped 6 bases and J dropped 1 base, with 7 bases sitting between them. Germline CDR1 and CDR2: MNHNS and SASEGT. The length of the CDR3 is 12 residues. CDR3 sequence: CASRTGSYEQYF. The CDR3 nucleotides read TGTGCCAGCAGGACAGGATCCTACGAGCAGTACTTC.

The chain recombines TRBV28 with TRBJ1-5; a possible D gene is TRBD1 (5 bases). CDR1 and CDR2 from the germline V gene are MDHEN and SYDVKM. Trimming stripped 7 bases from V and 0 bases from J, with 16 bases between. This CDR3 has 16 amino acids. The CDR3 sequence: CASTLQLDSSNQPQHF. The CDR3, as DNA: TGTGCCAGCACACTTCAACTCGACAGTAGCAATCAGCCCCAGCATTTT.

As concerns this clone: At one boundary the junction diverges from the germline segment, which might be a read error. The chain couples TRBV7-3 to TRBJ2-1; 12 bases align to TRBD2. Looked up from germline, CDR1 is SGHTA and CDR2 is FQGTGA. This CDR3 has 16 amino acids. CDR3 in amino acids: CASSVTGTSGYNEQFF. CDR3 in DNA: TGTGCCAGCAGCGTAACCGGGACTAGCGGGTACAATGAGCAGTTCTTC.

The chain links TRBV4-1 to TRBJ1-4; D not resolved. Germline V gene sequence: CDR1 MGHRA, CDR2 YSYEKL. Trimming left V 1 base short and J 4 bases short, with 7 bases between. CDR3 length equals 14 residues. CDR3 nucleotide sequence: TGCGCCAGCAGCCAAGGGCGGATTAATGAAAAACTGTTTTTT. This encodes CASSQGRINEKLFF.

The rearrangement uses TRBV10-1 and TRBJ2-7, with 12 bases that match TRBD1. This CDR3 is 14 amino acids long. In germline, CDR1 is WNHNN, CDR2 SYGVQD (reference sequence). Losses at the gene ends were 4 bases for V and 4 bases for J; bases not matched to a gene: 2. The CDR3 sequence: CASSGDRGLYEQYF. The CDR3 DNA reads as TGCGCCAGCAGTGGGGACAGGGGGCTGTACGAGCAGTACTTC.

The chain combines TRBV6-5 with TRBJ2-1; a weak D match, TRBD2 (5 bases). Germline loops: CDR1 MNHEY, CDR2 SVGAGI. Trimming left V 6 bases short and J 5 bases short, with 17 bases between. There are 15 residues in the CDR3. The CDR3 region has the DNA TGTGCCAGCAGACCCCGGCTAGCCCCACACAATGAGCAGTTCTTC. It encodes CASRPRLAPHNEQFF.

V gene TRBV6-1 combines with J gene TRBJ1-3; possible D gene TRBD1, 5 bases. Germline lookup yields CDR1 MNHNS and CDR2 SASEGT. This CDR3 has 15 residues. Trimming cost V 8 bases and J 2 bases, with 16 bases left between them. CDR3 in DNA: TGTGCCAGCCAAAAAATCGGGGGGACTGGAAACACCATATATTTT. Translation gives CASQKIGGTGNTIYF.

The rearrangement joins TRBV7-3 to TRBJ2-1; D is undetermined. Trimming removed 2 bases from V and 10 bases from J, with 18 bases in between. Germline values: CDR1 SGHTA, CDR2 FQGTGA. This CDR3 is 15 amino acids long. In nucleotides, the CDR3 is TGTGCCAGCAGCTTAGATCCCCAAGGAGCTAGGGAGCAGTTCTTC. The encoded protein is CASSLDPQGAREQFF.

This chain connects TRBV6-6 to TRBJ2-3, with D possibly TRBD2 on 5 matching bases. V lost 0 bases to trimming and J lost 1 base, with 8 bases between them. Germline CDR1 and CDR2: MNHNY and SVGAGI (reference sequence). The CDR3 sequence is 15 residues long. CDR3 in DNA: TGTGCCAGCAGTTACTCGGGAGTTCGCACAGATACGCAGTATTTT. Its protein is CASSYSGVRTDTQYF.

The chain has TRBV28 and TRBJ1-4, with 12 positions matching TRBD1. The CDR3 covers 15 residues. From germline, CDR1 is MDHEN and CDR2 SYDVKM. J was trimmed by 10 bases and V by 4 bases; bases with no gene match: 7. CDR3 protein: CASSSSRDRGRKLFF. For the CDR3, the DNA is TGTGCCAGCAGTTCGAGCCGGGACAGGGGGCGAAAACTGTTTTTT.

This chain joins TRBV2 and TRBJ1-3, with 10 bases lining up with TRBD1. V lost 6 bases to trimming and J lost 4 bases; unmatched junction nucleotides: 18. The CDR3 is 19 amino acids. Germline V lookup: CDR1 SNHLY, CDR2 FYNNEI. CDR3 loop: CASRASPGQGFLSGNTIYF. In DNA form, the CDR3 reads TGTGCCAGCAGGGCCAGTCCGGGACAGGGGTTCCTTTCAGGAAACACCATATATTTT. The full variable domain, its missing parts supplied by reference TRBV2 and TRBJ1-3, is EPEVTQTPSHQVTQMGQEVILRCVPISNHLYFYWYRQILGQKVEFLVSFYNNEISEKSEIFDDQFSVERPDGSNFTLKIRSTKLEDSAMYFCASRASPGQGFLSGNTIYFGEGSWLTVV.

The V and J genes are TRBV27 and TRBJ2-7; a weak D match, TRBD1 (6 bases). The V end lost 4 bases, the J end lost 2 bases, and 12 bases lay between the germline ends. From germline, CDR1 is MNHEY and CDR2 SMNVEV (reference sequence). This CDR3 region has 14 residues. This chain's CDR3 is CASSWTARAYEQYF. In DNA form, the CDR3 reads TGTGCCAGCAGTTGGACAGCCAGAGCCTACGAGCAGTACTTC.

The chain links TRBV4-3 to TRBJ1-2, with D maybe TRBD1 (5 bases). Between the trimmed V and J ends, which lost 4 bases and 3 bases, there was a span of 15 bases. This CDR3 has 15 residues. CDR1 is LGHNA and CDR2 is YSLEER in the germline V gene. CDR3 in amino acids: CASSPSPTEYYGYTF. The CDR3 coding sequence is TGCGCCAGCAGCCCGTCCCCGACAGAATACTATGGCTACACCTTC.

This sequence joins TRBV14 and TRBJ2-1, with D possibly being TRBD2 (5 bases). Deletions cut 4 bases from V and 0 bases from J, with 19 bases between. Germline values: CDR1 SGHDN, CDR2 FVKESK. The CDR3 extends over 18 amino acids. This chain's CDR3 is CASSLVRRIGSSYNEQFF. The CDR3 nucleotides are TGTGCCAGCAGCCTCGTACGGAGGATTGGGAGCTCCTACAATGAGCAGTTCTTC.

The chain joins TRBV5-1 to TRBJ2-5; 11 nucleotides align to TRBD2. The V gene's germline CDR1 is SGHRS and CDR2 YFSETQ. Trimming cost V 1 base and J 5 bases; bases outside gene matches: 10. The CDR3 loop spans 17 amino acids. The CDR3 protein is CASSLSAPLAGEETQYF. CDR3 DNA: TGCGCCAGCAGCTTGTCGGCCCCACTAGCGGGAGAGGAGACCCAGTACTTC.